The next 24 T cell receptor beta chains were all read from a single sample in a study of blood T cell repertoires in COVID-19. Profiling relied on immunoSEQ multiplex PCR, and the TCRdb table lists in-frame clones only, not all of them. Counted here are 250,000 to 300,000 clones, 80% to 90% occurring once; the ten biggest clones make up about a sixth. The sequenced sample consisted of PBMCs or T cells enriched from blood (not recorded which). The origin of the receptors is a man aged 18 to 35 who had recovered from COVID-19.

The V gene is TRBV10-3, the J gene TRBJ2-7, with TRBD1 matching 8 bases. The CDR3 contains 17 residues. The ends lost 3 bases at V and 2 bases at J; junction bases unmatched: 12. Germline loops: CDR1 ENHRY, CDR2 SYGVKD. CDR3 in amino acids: CAISEKELGQGPYEQYF. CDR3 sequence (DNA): TGTGCCATCAGTGAAAAGGAATTAGGACAGGGCCCCTACGAGCAGTACTTC.

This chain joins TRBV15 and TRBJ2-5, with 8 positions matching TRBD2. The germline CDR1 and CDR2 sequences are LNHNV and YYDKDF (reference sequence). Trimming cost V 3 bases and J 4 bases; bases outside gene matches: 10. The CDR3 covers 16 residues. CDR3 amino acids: CATSRSPGGLGETQYF. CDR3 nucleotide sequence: TGTGCCACCAGCAGGTCACCGGGGGGGCTCGGAGAGACCCAGTACTTC.

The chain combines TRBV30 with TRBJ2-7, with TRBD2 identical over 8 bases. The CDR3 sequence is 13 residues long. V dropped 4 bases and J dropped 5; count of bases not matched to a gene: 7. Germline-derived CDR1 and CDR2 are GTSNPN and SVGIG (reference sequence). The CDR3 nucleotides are TGTGCCTGGACTAGGACTAGCAACGACGAGCAGTACTTC. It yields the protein CAWTRTSNDEQYF.

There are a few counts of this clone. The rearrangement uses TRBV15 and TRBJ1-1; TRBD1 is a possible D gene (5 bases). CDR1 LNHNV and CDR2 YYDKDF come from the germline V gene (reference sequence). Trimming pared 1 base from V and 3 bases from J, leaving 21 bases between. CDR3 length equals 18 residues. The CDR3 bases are TGTGCCACCAGCAGAGTGGGGCAGCTCCCCGCAAAGGACACTGAAGCTTTCTTT. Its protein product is CATSRVGQLPAKDTEAFF. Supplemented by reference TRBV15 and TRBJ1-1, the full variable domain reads DAMVIQNPRYQVTQFGKPVTLSCSQTLNHNVMYWYQQKSSQAPKLLFHYYDKDFNNEADTPDNFQSRRPNTSFCFLDIRSPGLGDTAMYLCATSRVGQLPAKDTEAFFGQGTRLTVV.

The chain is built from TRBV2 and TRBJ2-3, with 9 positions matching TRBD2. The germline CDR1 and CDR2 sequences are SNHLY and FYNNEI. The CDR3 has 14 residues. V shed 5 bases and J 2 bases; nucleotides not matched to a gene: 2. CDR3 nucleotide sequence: TGTGCCAGCAGTAGACTAGCGGACACAGATACGCAGTATTTT. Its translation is CASSRLADTDTQYF.

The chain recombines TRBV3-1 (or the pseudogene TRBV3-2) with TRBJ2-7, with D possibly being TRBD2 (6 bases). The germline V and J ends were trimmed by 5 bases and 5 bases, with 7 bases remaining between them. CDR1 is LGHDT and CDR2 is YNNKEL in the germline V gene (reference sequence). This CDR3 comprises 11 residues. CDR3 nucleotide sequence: TGTGCCAGCAGCTGGGGGGACGAGCAGTACTTC. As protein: CASSWGDEQYF.

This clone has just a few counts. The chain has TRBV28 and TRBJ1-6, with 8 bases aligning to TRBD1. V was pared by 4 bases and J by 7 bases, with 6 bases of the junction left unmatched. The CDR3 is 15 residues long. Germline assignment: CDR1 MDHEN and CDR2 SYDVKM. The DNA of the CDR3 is TGTGCCAGCAGTTACCAAACAGGGGGAAATTCACCCCTCCACTTT. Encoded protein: CASSYQTGGNSPLHF.

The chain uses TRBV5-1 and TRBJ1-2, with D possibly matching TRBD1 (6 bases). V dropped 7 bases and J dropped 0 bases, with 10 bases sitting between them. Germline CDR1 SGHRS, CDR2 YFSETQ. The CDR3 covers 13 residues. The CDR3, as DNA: TGCGCCAGCCGACAGGAAGCTAACTATGGCTACACCTTC. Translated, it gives CASRQEANYGYTF.

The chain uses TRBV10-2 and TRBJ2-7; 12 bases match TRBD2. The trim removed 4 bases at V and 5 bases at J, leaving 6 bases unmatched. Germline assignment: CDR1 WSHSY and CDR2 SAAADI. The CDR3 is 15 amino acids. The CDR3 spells CASSGLAGGPHEQYF. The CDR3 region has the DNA TGCGCCAGCAGTGGGCTAGCGGGAGGGCCCCACGAGCAGTACTTC.

For the CDR3, the DNA is TGCAGCGTTGAGGGTCTAGCTGGGGAGACCCAGTACTTC. This encodes CSVEGLAGETQYF. The V call is TRBV29-1, the J call TRBJ2-5; perhaps TRBD2 as D (5 bases). Trimming took 3 bases from V and 5 from J, leaving 13 bases between them. The CDR3 extends over 13 amino acids. Germline assignment: CDR1 SQVTM and CDR2 ANQGSEA.

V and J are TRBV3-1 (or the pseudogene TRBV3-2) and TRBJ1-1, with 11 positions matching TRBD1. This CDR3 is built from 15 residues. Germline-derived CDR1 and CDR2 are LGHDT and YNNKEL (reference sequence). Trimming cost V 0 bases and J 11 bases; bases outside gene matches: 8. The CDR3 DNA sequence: TGTGCCAGCAGCCAAGAGGGGACAGGGGGGTTCGGTGCTTTCTTT. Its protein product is CASSQEGTGGFGAFF.

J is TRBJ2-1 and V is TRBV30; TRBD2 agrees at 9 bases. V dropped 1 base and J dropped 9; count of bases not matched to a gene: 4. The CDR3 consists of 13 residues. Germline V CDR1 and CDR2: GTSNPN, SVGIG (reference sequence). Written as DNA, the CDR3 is TGTGCCTGGAGTGAGGGACTAGCCGGTGAGCAGTTCTTC. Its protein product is CAWSEGLAGEQFF. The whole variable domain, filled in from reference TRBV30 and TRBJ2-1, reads SQTIHQWPATLVQPVGSPLSLECTVEGTSNPNLYWYRQAAGRGLQLLFYSVGIGQISSEVPQNLSASRPQDRQFILSSKKLLLSDSGFYLCAWSEGLAGEQFFGPGTRLTVL.

The CDR3 region is CASSFGGQSGNTIYF. The CDR3 region has the DNA TGCGCCAGCAGCTTTGGGGGCCAATCTGGAAACACCATATATTTT. The rearrangement links TRBV5-1 to TRBJ1-3, with D perhaps matching TRBD1 (6 bases). The germline V and J ends were trimmed by 2 bases and 1 base, with 10 bases remaining between them. The V gene's germline CDR1 is SGHRS and CDR2 YFSETQ. The CDR3 totals 15 residues.

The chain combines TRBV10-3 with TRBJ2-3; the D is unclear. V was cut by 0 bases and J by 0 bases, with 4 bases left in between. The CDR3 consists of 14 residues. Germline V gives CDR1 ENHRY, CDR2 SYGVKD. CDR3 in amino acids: CAISESRSTDTQYF. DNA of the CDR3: TGTGCCATCAGTGAGTCTCGGAGCACAGATACGCAGTATTTT.

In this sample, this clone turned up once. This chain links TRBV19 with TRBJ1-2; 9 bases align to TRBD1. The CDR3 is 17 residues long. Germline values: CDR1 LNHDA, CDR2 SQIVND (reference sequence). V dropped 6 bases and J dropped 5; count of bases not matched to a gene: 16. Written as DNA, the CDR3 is TGTGCCAGTAGCCCCGGGACAGGGAATCGGTGGATGTATGGCTACACCTTC. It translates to CASSPGTGNRWMYGYTF.

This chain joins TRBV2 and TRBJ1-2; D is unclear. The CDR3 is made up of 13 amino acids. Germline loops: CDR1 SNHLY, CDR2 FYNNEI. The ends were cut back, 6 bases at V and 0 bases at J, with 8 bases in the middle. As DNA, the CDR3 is TGTGCCAGCAGGACAACCTCTAACTATGGCTACACCTTC. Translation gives CASRTTSNYGYTF.

The CDR3 spells CASSIGRAWEEQFF. CDR3 nucleotide sequence: TGTGCCAGCAGCATCGGGAGGGCCTGGGAGGAGCAGTTCTTC. The J gene is TRBJ2-1, the V gene TRBV28, with 8 bases lining up with TRBD2. Looked up from germline, CDR1 is MDHEN and CDR2 is SYDVKM. Trimming took 6 bases from V and 10 from J; bases not matched to a gene: 11. CDR3 length: 14 residues.

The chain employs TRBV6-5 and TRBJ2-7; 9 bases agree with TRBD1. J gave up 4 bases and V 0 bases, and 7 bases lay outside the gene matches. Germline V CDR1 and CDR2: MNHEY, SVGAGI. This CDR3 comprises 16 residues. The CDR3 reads CASSYSMGQGKYEQYF. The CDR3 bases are TGTGCCAGCAGTTACTCAATGGGACAGGGAAAGTACGAGCAGTACTTC.

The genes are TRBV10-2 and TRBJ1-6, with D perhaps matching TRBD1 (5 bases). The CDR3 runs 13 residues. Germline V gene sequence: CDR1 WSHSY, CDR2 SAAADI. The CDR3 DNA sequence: TGCGCGAGCCGGCCAGGGATCTATTCACCCCTCCACTTT. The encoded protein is CASRPGIYSPLHF.

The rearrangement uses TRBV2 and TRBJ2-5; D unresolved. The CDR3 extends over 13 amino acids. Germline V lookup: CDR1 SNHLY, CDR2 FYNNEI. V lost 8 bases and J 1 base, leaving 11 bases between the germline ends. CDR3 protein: CASDLEPQETQYF. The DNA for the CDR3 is TGTGCCAGCGATCTGGAGCCCCAAGAGACCCAGTACTTC.

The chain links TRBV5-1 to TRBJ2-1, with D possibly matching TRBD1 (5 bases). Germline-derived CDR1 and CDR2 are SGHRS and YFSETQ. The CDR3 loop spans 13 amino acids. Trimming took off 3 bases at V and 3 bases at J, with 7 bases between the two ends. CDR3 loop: CASSYDSYNEQFF. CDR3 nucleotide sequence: TGCGCCAGCAGCTATGACAGCTACAATGAGCAGTTCTTC.

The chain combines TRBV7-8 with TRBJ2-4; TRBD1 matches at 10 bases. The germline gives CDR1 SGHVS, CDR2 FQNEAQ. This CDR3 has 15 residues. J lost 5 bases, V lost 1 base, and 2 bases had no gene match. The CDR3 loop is CASSLGQGAENIQYF. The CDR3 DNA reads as TGTGCCAGCAGCTTAGGACAGGGGGCGGAAAACATTCAGTACTTC.

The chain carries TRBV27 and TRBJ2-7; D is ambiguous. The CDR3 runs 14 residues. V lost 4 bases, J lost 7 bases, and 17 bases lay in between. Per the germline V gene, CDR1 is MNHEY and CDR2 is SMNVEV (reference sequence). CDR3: CASSSVGYPREQYF. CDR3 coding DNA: TGTGCCAGCAGTTCGGTGGGTTACCCTAGGGAGCAGTACTTC.

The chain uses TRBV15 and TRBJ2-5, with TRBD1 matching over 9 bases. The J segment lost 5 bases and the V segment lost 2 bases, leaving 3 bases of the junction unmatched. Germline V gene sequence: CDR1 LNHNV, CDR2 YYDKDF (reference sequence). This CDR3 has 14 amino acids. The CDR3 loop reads CATSRQTGGETQYF. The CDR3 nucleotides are TGTGCCACCAGCAGACAGACAGGGGGGGAGACCCAGTACTTC.